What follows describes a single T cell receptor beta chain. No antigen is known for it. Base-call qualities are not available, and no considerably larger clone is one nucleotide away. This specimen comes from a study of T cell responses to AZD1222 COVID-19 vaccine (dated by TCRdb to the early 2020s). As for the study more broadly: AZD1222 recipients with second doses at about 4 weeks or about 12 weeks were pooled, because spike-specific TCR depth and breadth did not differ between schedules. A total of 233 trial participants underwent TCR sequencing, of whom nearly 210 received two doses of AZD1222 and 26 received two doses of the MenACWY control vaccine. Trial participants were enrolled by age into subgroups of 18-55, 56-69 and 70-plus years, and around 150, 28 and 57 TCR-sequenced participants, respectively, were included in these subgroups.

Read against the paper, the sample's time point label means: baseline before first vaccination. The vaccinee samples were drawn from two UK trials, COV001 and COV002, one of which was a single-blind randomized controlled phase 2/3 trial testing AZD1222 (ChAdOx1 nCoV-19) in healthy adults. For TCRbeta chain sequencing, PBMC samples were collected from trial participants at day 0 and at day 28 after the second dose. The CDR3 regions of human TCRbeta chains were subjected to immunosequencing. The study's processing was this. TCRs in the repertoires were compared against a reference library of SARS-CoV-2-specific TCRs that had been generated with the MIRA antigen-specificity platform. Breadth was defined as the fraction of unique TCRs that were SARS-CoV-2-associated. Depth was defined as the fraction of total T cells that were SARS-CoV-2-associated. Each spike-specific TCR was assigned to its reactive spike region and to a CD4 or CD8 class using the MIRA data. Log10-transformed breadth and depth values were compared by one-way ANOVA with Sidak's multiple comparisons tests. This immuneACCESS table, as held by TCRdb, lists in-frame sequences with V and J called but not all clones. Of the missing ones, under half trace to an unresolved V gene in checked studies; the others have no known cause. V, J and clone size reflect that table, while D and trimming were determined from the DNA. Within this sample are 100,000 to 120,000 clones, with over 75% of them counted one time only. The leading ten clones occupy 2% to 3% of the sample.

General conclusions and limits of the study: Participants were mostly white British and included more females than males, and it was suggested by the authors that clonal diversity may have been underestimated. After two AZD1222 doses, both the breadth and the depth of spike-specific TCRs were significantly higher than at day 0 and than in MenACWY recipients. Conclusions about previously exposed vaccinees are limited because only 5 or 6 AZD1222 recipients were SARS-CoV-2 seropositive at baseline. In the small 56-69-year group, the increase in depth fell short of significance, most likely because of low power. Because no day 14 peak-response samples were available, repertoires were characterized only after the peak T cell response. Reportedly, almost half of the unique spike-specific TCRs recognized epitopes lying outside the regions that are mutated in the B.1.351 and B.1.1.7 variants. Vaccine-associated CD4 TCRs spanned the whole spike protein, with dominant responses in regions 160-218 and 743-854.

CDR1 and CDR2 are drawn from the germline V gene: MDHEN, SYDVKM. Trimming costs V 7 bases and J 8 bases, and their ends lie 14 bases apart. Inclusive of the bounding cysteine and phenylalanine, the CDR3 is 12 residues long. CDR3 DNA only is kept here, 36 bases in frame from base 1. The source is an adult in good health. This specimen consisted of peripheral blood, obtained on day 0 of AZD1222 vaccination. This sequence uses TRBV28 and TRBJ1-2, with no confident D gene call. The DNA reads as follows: TGTGCCAGCACCGTCCTCGGGCGGGGCTACACCTTC. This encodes CASTVLGRGYTF.